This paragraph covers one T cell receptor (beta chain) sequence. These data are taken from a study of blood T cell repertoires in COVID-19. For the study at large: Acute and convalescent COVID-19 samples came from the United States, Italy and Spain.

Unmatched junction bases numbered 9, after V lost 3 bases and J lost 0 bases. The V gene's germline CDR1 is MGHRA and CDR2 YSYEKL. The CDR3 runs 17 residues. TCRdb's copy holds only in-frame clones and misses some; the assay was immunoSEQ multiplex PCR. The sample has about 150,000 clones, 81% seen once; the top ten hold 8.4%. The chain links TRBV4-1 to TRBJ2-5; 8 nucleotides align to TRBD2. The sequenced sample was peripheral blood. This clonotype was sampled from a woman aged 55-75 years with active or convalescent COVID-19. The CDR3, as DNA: TGCGCCAGCAGCCAGGCCCCGGGACTAGATTACCAAGAGACCCAGTACTTC. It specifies CASSQAPGLDYQETQYF.